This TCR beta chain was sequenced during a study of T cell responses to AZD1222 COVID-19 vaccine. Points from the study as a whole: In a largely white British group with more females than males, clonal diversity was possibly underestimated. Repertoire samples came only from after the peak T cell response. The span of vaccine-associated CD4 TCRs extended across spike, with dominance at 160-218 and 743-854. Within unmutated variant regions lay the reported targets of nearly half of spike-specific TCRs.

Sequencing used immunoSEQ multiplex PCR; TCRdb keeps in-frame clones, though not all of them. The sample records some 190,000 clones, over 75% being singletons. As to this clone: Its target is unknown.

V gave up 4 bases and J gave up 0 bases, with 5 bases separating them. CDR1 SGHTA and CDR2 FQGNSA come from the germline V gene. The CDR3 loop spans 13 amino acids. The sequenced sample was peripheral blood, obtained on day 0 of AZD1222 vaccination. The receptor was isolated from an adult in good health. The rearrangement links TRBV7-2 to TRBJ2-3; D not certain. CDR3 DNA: TGTGCCAGCAGCTCCCCTAGCACAGATACGCAGTATTTT. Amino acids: CASSSPSTDTQYF.